This T cell receptor (beta chain) derives from a study of shared clonotypes between healthy human individuals. Generated by immunoSEQ multiplex PCR, the TCRdb table keeps only in-frame clones and is missing some. The table includes 2,500,000 or so clones, about nine tenths detected once. From germline, CDR1 is SGHRS and CDR2 YFSETQ. This CDR3 has 14 amino acids. Trimming left V 3 bases short and J 3 bases short, with 12 bases between. The V gene is TRBV5-1, the J gene TRBJ1-1; D gene ambiguous. Sequenced material: naive CD4+ T cells from PBMCs. This sample's subset: CD45RA+ positively selected. The sequence was collected from a man younger than 35 in good health. Some clones in this sample may be carry-over from other donors' samples. CDR3 in amino acids: CASSWGFEDTEAFF. As DNA, the CDR3 is TGCGCCAGCAGCTGGGGATTTGAGGACACTGAAGCTTTCTTT. Based on the CDR3 plus reference TRBV5-1 and TRBJ1-1, the full variable domain is KAGVTQTPRYLIKTRGQQVTLSCSPISGHRSVSWYQQTPGQGLQFLFEYFSETQRNKGNFPGRFSGRQFSNSRSEMNVSTLELGDSALYLCASSWGFEDTEAFFGQGTRLTVV.